Listed here are 7 T cell receptor beta chains from one sample, sequenced in a study of blood T cell repertoires in COVID-19. TCRdb keeps only in-frame clones here, not all; method: immunoSEQ multiplex PCR. There are approximately 350,000 clones in the sample; more than 75% occur only once, and about 6.3% lies in the top ten. Input material: peripheral blood. The receptors stem from a woman between 45 and 60 years old with COVID-19, enrolled during active disease.

The chain carries TRBV29-1 and TRBJ1-3; D not certain. This CDR3 is 13 amino acids long. Trimming took 4 bases from V and 5 from J, leaving 12 bases between them. The germline gives CDR1 SQVTM, CDR2 ANQGSEA. The DNA for the CDR3 is TGCAGCGTTGCCGGGGAGAATCGAAACACCATATATTTT. Residues: CSVAGENRNTIYF.

The chain employs TRBV6-2 or TRBV6-3 and TRBJ2-1; 8 bases are a match to TRBD2. J gave up 8 bases and V 4 bases, and 7 bases lay outside the gene matches. Germline CDR1 and CDR2: MNHEY and SVGEGT. The CDR3 loop spans 14 amino acids. The CDR3 region is CASSSWGSGDEQFF. For the CDR3, the DNA is TGTGCCAGCAGTTCGTGGGGTAGCGGGGATGAGCAGTTCTTC.

The chain carries TRBV14 and TRBJ1-2, with 8 bases lining up with TRBD1. Per the germline V gene, CDR1 is SGHDN and CDR2 is FVKESK. This CDR3 has 15 residues. V gave up 1 base and J gave up 4 bases; unmatched junction bases: 5. In nucleotides, the CDR3 is TGTGCCAGCAGCCAAGTGTCAGGGGGCGGCTATGGCTACACCTTC. Protein product: CASSQVSGGGYGYTF.

This chain joins TRBV27 and TRBJ2-7; 11 bases are a match to TRBD2. Trimming cost V 5 bases and J 6 bases; bases outside gene matches: 12. CDR1 and CDR2 from the germline V gene are MNHEY and SMNVEV (reference sequence). This CDR3 is 16 amino acids long. CDR3 protein: CASSAVLAGGPGEQYF. In DNA, the CDR3 is TGTGCCAGCAGTGCCGTCTTAGCGGGAGGGCCCGGCGAGCAGTACTTC.

V usage is TRBV24-1 and J usage is TRBJ2-1, with 13 bases identical to TRBD2. Germline V lookup: CDR1 KGHDR, CDR2 SFDVKD. The V gene end was trimmed by 4 bases and the J gene end by 6 bases; junction bases not matched to a gene: 8. This CDR3 spans 17 amino acids. CDR3 loop: CATSDPQTSGRANEQFF. CDR3 DNA sequence: TGTGCCACCAGTGACCCTCAAACTAGCGGGAGGGCCAATGAGCAGTTCTTC.

The V call is TRBV7-6, the J call TRBJ2-7, with D possibly TRBD1 on 6 matching bases. The CDR3 runs to 16 residues. Trimming cost V 1 base and J 3 bases, with 16 bases left between them. The germline V gene has CDR1 SGHVS and CDR2 FNYEAQ. CDR3 sequence: CASSLGGFGTNYEQYF. DNA of the CDR3: TGTGCCAGCAGCTTAGGAGGGTTCGGGACAAACTACGAGCAGTACTTC. The whole variable domain, filled in from reference TRBV7-6 and TRBJ2-7, reads GAGVSQSPRYKVTKRGQDVALRCDPISGHVSLYWYRQALGQGPEFLTYFNYEAQQDKSGLPNDRFSAERPEGSISTLTIQRTEQRDSAMYRCASSLGGFGTNYEQYFGPGTRLTVT.

V gene TRBV7-9 combines with J gene TRBJ1-1; no definite D call. Trimming took 5 bases from V and 4 from J, leaving 17 bases between them. The CDR3 runs to 15 residues. Germline CDR1 is SEHNR and CDR2 is FQNEAQ (reference sequence). CDR3 bases: TGTGCCAGCAGCCCAGCGGTGGGTGCGCGCACTGAAGCTTTCTTT. This gives the protein CASSPAVGARTEAFF.